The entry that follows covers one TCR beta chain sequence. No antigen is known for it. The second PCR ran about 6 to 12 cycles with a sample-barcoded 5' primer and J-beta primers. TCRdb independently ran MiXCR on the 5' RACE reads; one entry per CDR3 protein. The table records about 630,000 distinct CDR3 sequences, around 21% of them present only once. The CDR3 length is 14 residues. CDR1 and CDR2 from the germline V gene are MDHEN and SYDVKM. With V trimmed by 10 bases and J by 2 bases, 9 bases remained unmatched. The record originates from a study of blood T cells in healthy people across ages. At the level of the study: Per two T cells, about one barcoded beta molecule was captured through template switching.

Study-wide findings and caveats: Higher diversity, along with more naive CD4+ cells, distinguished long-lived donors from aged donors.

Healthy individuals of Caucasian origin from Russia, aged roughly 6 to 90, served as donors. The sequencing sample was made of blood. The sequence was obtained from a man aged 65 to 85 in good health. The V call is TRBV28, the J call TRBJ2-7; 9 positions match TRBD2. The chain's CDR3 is CATALASGAYEQYF. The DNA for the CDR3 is TGTGCCACTGCCTTGGCTAGCGGGGCCTACGAGCAGTACTTC.